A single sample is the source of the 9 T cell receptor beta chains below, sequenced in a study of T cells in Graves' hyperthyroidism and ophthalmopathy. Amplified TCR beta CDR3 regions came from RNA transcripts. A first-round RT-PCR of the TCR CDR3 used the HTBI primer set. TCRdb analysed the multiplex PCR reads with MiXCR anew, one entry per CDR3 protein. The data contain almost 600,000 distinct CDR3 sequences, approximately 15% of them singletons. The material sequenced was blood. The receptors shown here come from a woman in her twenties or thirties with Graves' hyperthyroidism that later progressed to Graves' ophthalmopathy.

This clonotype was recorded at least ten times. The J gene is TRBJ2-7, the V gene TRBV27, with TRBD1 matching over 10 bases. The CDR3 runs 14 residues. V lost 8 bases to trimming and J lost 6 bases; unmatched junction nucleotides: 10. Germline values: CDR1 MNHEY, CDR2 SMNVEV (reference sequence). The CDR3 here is CASAEGDRGSEQYF. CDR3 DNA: TGTGCCAGCGCCGAGGGGGACAGGGGTTCCGAGCAGTACTTC.

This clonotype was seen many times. The DNA of the CDR3 is TGTGCCAGCAGTTACTCGGGGGACATCTACGAGCAGTACTTC. Its translation: CASSYSGDIYEQYF. The chain links TRBV6-5 to TRBJ2-7; tentatively, D is TRBD1 (6 bases). V lost 0 bases to trimming and J lost 3 bases, with 9 bases between them. The germline V gene encodes CDR1 MNHEY and CDR2 SVGAGI. This CDR3 has 14 amino acids.

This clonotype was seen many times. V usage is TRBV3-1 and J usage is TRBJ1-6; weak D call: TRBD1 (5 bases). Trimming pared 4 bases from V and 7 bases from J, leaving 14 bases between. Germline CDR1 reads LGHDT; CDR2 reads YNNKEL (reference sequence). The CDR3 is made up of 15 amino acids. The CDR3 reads CASSLSVGGNSPLHF. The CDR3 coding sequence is TGTGCCAGCAGCCTGAGTGTGGGGGGGAATTCACCCCTCCACTTT.

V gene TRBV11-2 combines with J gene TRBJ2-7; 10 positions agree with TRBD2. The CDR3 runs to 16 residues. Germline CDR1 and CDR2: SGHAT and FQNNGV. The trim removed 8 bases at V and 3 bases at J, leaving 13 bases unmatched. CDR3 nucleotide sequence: TGTGCCAGCCCACCGCCTGGACTAGCGGAGGACTACGAGCAGTACTTC. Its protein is CASPPPGLAEDYEQYF.

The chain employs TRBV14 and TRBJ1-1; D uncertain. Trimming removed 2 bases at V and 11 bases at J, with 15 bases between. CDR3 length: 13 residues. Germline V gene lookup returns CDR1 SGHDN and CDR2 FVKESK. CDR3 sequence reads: CASSQPRSIRAFF. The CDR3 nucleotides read TGTGCCAGCAGCCAACCACGGTCAATTAGGGCTTTCTTT.

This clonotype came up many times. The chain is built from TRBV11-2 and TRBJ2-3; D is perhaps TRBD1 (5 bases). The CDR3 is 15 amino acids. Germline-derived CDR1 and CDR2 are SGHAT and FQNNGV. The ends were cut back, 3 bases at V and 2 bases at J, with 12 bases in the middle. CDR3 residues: CASSFSDTSTDTQYF. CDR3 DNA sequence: TGTGCCAGCAGCTTCTCGGACACCTCCACAGATACGCAGTATTTT.

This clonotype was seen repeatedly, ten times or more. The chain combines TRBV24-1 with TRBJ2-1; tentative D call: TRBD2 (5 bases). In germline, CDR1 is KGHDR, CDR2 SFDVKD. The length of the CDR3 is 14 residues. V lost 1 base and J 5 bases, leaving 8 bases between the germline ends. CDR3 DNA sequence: TGTGCCACCAGTGATTTCGGGAATCACAATGAGCAGTTCTTC. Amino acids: CATSDFGNHNEQFF.

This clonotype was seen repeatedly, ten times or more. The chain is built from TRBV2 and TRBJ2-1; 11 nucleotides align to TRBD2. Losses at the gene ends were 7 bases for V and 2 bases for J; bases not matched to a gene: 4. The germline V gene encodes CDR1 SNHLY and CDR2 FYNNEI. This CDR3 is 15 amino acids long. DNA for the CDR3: TGTGCCAGCAAATTAGCGGGAGGGCCCTACAATGAGCAGTTCTTC. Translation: CASKLAGGPYNEQFF.

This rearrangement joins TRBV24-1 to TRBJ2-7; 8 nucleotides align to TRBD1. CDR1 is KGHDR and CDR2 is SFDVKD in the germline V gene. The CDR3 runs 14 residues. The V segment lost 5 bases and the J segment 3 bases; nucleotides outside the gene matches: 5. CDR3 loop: CATSVRTGGYEQYF. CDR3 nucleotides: TGTGCCACCAGTGTCCGAACAGGGGGCTACGAGCAGTACTTC.